These 17 T cell receptor beta chains share one sample of origin, sequenced in a study of blood T cell repertoires in COVID-19. TCRdb's table, derived via immunoSEQ multiplex PCR, lists solely in-frame clones and lacks some. Among fewer than 65,000 clones listed, 86% were seen once. Sample: peripheral blood. The receptors originated from a woman of 80 years or more with acute or convalescent COVID-19.

J is TRBJ1-2 and V is TRBV5-8, with D possibly TRBD1 on 5 matching bases. Looked up from germline, CDR1 is SGHTS and CDR2 is YDEGEE. This CDR3 contains 18 residues. Trimming took 2 bases from V and 5 from J, leaving 25 bases between them. The CDR3 here is CASSLRVSGIAGRYGYTF. The CDR3, as DNA: TGTGCCAGCAGCTTACGGGTATCCGGGATCGCGGGACGATATGGCTACACCTTC. Together with reference TRBV5-8 and TRBJ1-2, the CDR3 gives the full variable domain: EAGVTQSPTHLIKTRGQQATLRCSPISGHTSVYWYQQALGLGLQFLLWYDEGEERNRGNFPPRFSGRQFPNYSSELNVNALELEDSALYLCASSLRVSGIAGRYGYTFGSGTRLTVV.

The rearrangement links TRBV18 to TRBJ1-2; 10 nucleotides agree with TRBD1. There are 14 residues in the CDR3. Germline V lookup: CDR1 KGHSH, CDR2 LQKENI. Unmatched junction bases numbered 1, after V lost 4 bases and J lost 2 bases. CDR3 sequence (DNA): TGTGCCAGCTCACGGGGACAGGGGAACTATGGCTACACCTTC. Protein: CASSRGQGNYGYTF.

The rearrangement links TRBV3-1 (or the pseudogene TRBV3-2) to TRBJ1-1, with D perhaps matching TRBD1 (5 bases). This CDR3 has 13 amino acids. V lost 4 bases and J lost 8, with 14 bases in between. Germline CDR1 and CDR2: LGHDT and YNNKEL (reference sequence). CDR3 nucleotides: TGTGCCAGCAGCCCCCAGGGTATACACGAAGCTTTCTTT. Amino acids: CASSPQGIHEAFF.

The CDR3 nucleotides read TGCGCCAGCAGCTCCAGGGGTACTGGGGCCAACGTCCTGACTTTC. Encoded protein: CASSSRGTGANVLTF. This chain uses TRBV5-1 with TRBJ2-6; tentative D call: TRBD1 (6 bases). The CDR3 loop spans 15 amino acids. V was shortened by 3 bases and J by 2 bases, with 9 bases between the two germline ends. Germline V lookup: CDR1 SGHRS, CDR2 YFSETQ.

The genes are TRBV4-3 and TRBJ2-2, with 8 bases fitting TRBD2. CDR1 LGHNA and CDR2 YSLEER come from the germline V gene. V lost 3 bases to trimming and J lost 7 bases; unmatched junction nucleotides: 16. The CDR3 covers 18 residues. CDR3 DNA: TGCGCCAGCAGCCAGGTCCCCTCCGGGGGGGCGCAAAGCGGGGAGCTGTTTTTT. Translated, it gives CASSQVPSGGAQSGELFF.

This clone was counted once. V usage is TRBV29-1 and J usage is TRBJ2-2; 11 bases line up with TRBD2. This CDR3 is built from 14 residues. V was pared by 7 bases and J by 8 bases, with 9 bases of the junction left unmatched. Germline values: CDR1 SQVTM, CDR2 ANQGSEA. The chain's CDR3 is CSAATSGSSGELFF. In DNA form, the CDR3 reads TGCAGCGCAGCTACTAGCGGGAGTTCTGGGGAGCTGTTTTTT.

The J gene is TRBJ2-7, the V gene TRBV6-2 or TRBV6-3; 15 bases line up with TRBD2. Germline-derived CDR1 and CDR2 are MNHEY and SVGEGT. The CDR3 is made up of 15 amino acids. J was trimmed by 5 bases and V by 5 bases; bases with no gene match: 4. This CDR3 is CASSPRTSGRDEQYF. The CDR3 DNA reads as TGTGCCAGCAGTCCCCGGACTAGCGGGAGGGACGAGCAGTACTTC.

The J gene is TRBJ2-2, the V gene TRBV9; the D is unclear. The CDR3 has 15 amino acids. CDR1 and CDR2 (germline): SGDLS, YYNGEE. V lost 3 bases and J 2 bases, leaving 11 bases between the germline ends. The CDR3 nucleotides are TGTGCCAGCAGCGCCCCACTCGATAACACCGGGGAGCTGTTTTTT. Translation gives CASSAPLDNTGELFF.

This clone is a singleton in its sample. The V call is TRBV3-1 (or the pseudogene TRBV3-2), the J call TRBJ2-3; D not resolved. The CDR3 covers 12 residues. From germline, CDR1 is LGHDT and CDR2 YNNKEL (reference sequence). The germline V and J ends were trimmed by 1 base and 8 bases, with 7 bases remaining between them. The CDR3 nucleotides read TGTGCCAGCAGCCAAGTTACGGGTACGCAGTATTTT. The encoded protein is CASSQVTGTQYF.

This clone was found once. This chain joins TRBV6-5 and TRBJ1-5; the D gene is possibly TRBD1 (5 bases). There are 13 residues in the CDR3. The germline gives CDR1 MNHEY, CDR2 SVGAGI. The V and J ends lost 6 bases and 7 bases respectively, with 13 bases between them. CDR3 coding DNA: TGTGCCAGCAGGGGGCAGGGCGTGCAGCCCCAGCATTTT. Amino acid sequence: CASRGQGVQPQHF.

The V call is TRBV18, the J call TRBJ1-1, with D perhaps matching TRBD1 (5 bases). V lost 0 bases and J 3 bases, leaving 14 bases between the germline ends. This CDR3 is 16 amino acids long. Germline loops: CDR1 KGHSH, CDR2 LQKENI. CDR3: CASSPPVAPGYTEAFF. The CDR3 DNA reads TGTGCCAGCTCACCACCGGTGGCTCCAGGGTACACTGAAGCTTTCTTT. The full variable domain, in which reference TRBV18 and TRBJ1-1 provide the parts outside the CDR3, is NAGVMQNPRHLVRRRGQEARLRCSPMKGHSHVYWYRQLPEEGLKFMVYLQKENIIDESGMPKERFSAEFPKEGPSILRIQQVVRGDSAAYFCASSPPVAPGYTEAFFGQGTRLTVV.

This chain uses TRBV7-2 with TRBJ2-3; no clear D gene. CDR1 is SGHTA and CDR2 is FQGNSA in the germline V gene. CDR3 size: 13 residues. V was cut by 3 bases and J by 4 bases, with 8 bases left in between. CDR3 region: CASSFRGSDTQYF. CDR3 DNA sequence: TGTGCCAGCAGCTTTCGAGGCTCAGATACGCAGTATTTT. The whole variable domain, filled in from reference TRBV7-2 and TRBJ2-3, reads GAGVSQSPSNKVTEKGKDVELRCDPISGHTALYWYRQSLGQGLEFLIYFQGNSAPDKSGLPSDRFSAERTGGSVSTLTIQRTQQEDSAVYLCASSFRGSDTQYFGPGTRLTVL.

This chain uses TRBV18 with TRBJ2-1, with TRBD2 identical over 9 bases. The germline V gene encodes CDR1 KGHSH and CDR2 LQKENI. The CDR3 covers 18 residues. J gave up 0 bases and V 1 base, and 7 bases lay outside the gene matches. CDR3 region: CASSPRASGTSSYNEQFF. CDR3 nucleotide sequence: TGTGCCAGCTCACCACGGGCTAGCGGGACAAGCTCCTACAATGAGCAGTTCTTC.

The chain is built from TRBV3-1 (or the pseudogene TRBV3-2) and TRBJ2-3; tentatively, D is TRBD2 (5 bases). CDR3 size: 17 residues. Germline CDR1 and CDR2: LGHDT and YNNKEL (reference sequence). The V gene lost 4 bases and the J gene lost 2 bases, with 19 bases spanning the gap. CDR3 amino acids: CASSLSAVTTYTDTQYF. The CDR3 DNA follows: TGTGCCAGCAGCCTCTCAGCGGTGACTACCTACACAGATACGCAGTATTTT.

This clone was seen once. This chain links TRBV18 with TRBJ1-1, with D unresolved. Germline V gives CDR1 KGHSH, CDR2 LQKENI. Trimming left V 1 base short and J 2 bases short, with 8 bases between. The CDR3 runs to 14 residues. The CDR3 DNA is TGTGCCAGCTCACCACGGTCAGATAACACTGAAGCTTTCTTT. This translates into CASSPRSDNTEAFF.

The J gene is TRBJ1-2, the V gene TRBV6-2 or TRBV6-3, with D possibly TRBD1 on 5 matching bases. This CDR3 is 14 amino acids long. V lost 5 bases, J lost 9 bases, and 19 bases lay in between. Germline V gives CDR1 MNHEY, CDR2 SVGEGT. This CDR3 is CASSHTPRGNSYTF. CDR3 coding DNA: TGTGCCAGCAGTCATACCCCTCGGGGGAACAGCTACACCTTC.

The CDR3 DNA reads as TGCGCCAGCAGCCCGAACTGGGAGCCGCGAAAACTGTTTTTT. This gives the protein CASSPNWEPRKLFF. V gene TRBV4-1 combines with J gene TRBJ1-4; D is undetermined. V was shortened by 4 bases and J by 10 bases, with 16 bases between the two germline ends. Germline CDR1 MGHRA, CDR2 YSYEKL. The CDR3 consists of 14 residues.